This T cell receptor (beta chain) originates from a study of blood T cell repertoires in COVID-19. Details on this clone: The identical CDR3 is also encoded by other nucleotide sequences in the sample.

V shed 2 bases and J 4 bases; nucleotides not matched to a gene: 5. The CDR3 has 14 amino acids. CDR1 SGHRS and CDR2 YFSETQ come from the germline V gene. Clones were read by immunoSEQ multiplex PCR, and TCRdb kept only the in-frame ones, dropping some. Here the sample spans hundreds of thousands of clones, less than 90% being singletons. This rearrangement joins TRBV5-1 to TRBJ1-1, with 7 bases matching TRBD1. The sample consisted of PBMCs or T cells enriched from blood (not recorded which). The clonotype comes from a woman aged 60-70 years who had recovered from COVID-19. In DNA form, the CDR3 reads TGCGCCAGCAGCTTAAGACAGGGAGGCACTGAAGCTTTCTTT. Its translation is CASSLRQGGTEAFF.